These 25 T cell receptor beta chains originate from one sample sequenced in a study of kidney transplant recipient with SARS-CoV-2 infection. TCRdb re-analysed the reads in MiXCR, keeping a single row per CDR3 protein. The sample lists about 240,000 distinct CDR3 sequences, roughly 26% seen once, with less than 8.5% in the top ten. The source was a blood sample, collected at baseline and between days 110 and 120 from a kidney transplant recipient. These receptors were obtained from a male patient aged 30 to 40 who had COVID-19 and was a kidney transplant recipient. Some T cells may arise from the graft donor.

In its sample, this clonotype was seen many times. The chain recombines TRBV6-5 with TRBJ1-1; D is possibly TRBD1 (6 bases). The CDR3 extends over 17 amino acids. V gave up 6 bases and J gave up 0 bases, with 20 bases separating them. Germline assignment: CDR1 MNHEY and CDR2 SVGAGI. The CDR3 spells CASSNFRGGVMNTEAFF. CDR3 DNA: TGTGCCAGCAGCAACTTTCGGGGGGGCGTGATGAACACTGAAGCTTTCTTT.

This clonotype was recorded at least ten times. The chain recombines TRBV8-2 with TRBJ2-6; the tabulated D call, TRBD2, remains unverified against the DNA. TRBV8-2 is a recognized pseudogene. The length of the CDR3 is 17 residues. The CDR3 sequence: CGNSPRITQSRANVLTF. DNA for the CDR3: TGTGGCAACTCTCCCAGGATAACACAAAGTCGGGCCAACGTCCTGACTTTC.

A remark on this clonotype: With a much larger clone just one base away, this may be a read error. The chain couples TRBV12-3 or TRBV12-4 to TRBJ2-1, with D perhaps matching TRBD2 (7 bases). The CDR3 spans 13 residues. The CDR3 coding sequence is TGTGCCAGTCGGAGGGGGGGCTACGATGAGCAGTTCTTC. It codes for CASRRGGYDEQFF.

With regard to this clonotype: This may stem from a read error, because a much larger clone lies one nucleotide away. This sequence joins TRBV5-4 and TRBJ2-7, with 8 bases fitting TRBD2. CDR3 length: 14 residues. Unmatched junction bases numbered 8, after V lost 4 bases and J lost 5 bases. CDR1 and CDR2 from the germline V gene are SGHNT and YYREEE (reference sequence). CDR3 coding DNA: TGTGCCAGCAGCAGCTGGACTAGCCAAGACGAGCAGTACTTC. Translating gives CASSSWTSQDEQYF. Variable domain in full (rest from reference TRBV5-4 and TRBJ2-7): ETGVTQSPTHLIKTRGQQVTLRCSSQSGHNTVSWYQQALGQGPQFIFQYYREEENGRGNFPPRFSGLQFPNYSSELNVNALELDDSALYLCASSSWTSQDEQYFGPGTRLTVT.

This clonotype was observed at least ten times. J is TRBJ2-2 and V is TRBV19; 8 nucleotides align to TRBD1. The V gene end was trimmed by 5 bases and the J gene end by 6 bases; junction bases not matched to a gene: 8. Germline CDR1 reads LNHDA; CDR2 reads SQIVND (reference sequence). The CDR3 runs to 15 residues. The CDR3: CASSPLTGEAGELFF. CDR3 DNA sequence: TGTGCCAGTAGTCCCTTGACAGGGGAGGCCGGGGAGCTGTTTTTT. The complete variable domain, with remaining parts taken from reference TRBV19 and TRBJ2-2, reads DGGITQSPKYLFRKEGQNVTLSCEQNLNHDAMYWYRQDPGQGLRLIYYSQIVNDFQKGDIAEGYSVSREKKESFPLTVTSAQKNPTAFYLCASSPLTGEAGELFFGEGSRLTVL.

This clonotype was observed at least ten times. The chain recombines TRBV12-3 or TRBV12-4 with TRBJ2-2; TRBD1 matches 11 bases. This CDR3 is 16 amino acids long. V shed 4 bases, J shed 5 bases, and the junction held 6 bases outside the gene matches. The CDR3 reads CASSSPGTGGTGELFF. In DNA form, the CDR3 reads TGTGCCAGCAGTTCCCCCGGGACAGGGGGAACCGGGGAGCTGTTTTTT.

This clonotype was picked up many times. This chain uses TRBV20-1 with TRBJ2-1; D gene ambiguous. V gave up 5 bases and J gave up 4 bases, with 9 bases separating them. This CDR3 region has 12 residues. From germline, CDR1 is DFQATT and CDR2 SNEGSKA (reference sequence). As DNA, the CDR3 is TGCAGTGCTGCCACTTTTTACAATGAGCAGTTCTTC. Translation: CSAATFYNEQFF.

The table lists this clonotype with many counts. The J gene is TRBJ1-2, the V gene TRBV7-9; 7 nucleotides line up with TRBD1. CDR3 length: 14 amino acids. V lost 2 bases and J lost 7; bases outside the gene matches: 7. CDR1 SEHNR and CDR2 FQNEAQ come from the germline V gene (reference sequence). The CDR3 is CASSLNSGGVGYTF. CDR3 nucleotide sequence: TGTGCCAGCAGCTTAAACTCAGGGGGAGTTGGCTACACCTTC.

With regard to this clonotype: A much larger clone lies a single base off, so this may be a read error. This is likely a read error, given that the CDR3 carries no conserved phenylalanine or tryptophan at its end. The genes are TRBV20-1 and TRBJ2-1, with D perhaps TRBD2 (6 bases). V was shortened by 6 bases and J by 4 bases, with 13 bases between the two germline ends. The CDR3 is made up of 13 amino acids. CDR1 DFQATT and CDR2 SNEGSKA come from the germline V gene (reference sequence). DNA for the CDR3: TGCAGTGCCGGGGGACTCCTATACAATGAGCAGTTCCTC. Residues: CSAGGLLYNEQFL.

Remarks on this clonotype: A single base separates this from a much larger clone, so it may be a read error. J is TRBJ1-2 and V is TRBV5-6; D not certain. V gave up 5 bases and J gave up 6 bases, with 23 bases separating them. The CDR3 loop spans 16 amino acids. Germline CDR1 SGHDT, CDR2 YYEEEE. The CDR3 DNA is TGTGCCAGCAGTGGTGGCAATAGTCGAAAGACCCATGGCTACACCTTC. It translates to CASSGGNSRKTHGYTF.

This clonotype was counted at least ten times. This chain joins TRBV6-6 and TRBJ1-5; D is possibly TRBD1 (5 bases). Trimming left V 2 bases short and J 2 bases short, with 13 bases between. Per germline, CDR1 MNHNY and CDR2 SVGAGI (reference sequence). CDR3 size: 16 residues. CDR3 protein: CASSYGAGSGNQPQHF. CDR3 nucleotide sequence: TGTGCCAGCAGTTACGGGGCAGGGAGCGGCAATCAGCCCCAGCATTTT.

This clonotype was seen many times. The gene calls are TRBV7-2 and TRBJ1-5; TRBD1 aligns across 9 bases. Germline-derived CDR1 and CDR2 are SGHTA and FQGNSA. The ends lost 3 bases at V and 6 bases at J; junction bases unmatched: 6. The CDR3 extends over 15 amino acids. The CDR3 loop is CASSLGTGLSQPQHF. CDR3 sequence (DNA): TGTGCCAGCAGCTTGGGGACAGGGTTAAGTCAGCCCCAGCATTTT. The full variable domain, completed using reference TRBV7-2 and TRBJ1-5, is GAGVSQSPSNKVTEKGKDVELRCDPISGHTALYWYRQSLGQGLEFLIYFQGNSAPDKSGLPSDRFSAERTGGSVSTLTIQRTQQEDSAVYLCASSLGTGLSQPQHFGDGTRLSIL.

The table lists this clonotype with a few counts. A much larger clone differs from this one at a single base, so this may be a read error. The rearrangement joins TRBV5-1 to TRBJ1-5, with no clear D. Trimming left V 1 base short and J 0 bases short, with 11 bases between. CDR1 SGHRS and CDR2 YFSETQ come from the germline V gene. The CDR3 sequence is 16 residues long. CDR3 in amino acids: CASSLKGPYSNQPQHF. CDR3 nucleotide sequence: TGCGCCAGCAGCTTGAAGGGCCCTTATAGCAATCAGCCCCAGCATTTT.

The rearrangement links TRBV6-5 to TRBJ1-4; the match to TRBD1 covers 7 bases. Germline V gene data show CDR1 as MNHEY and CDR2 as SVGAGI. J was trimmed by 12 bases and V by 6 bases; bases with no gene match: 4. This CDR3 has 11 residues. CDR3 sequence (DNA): TGTGCCAGCAGGTCGACAGGGCAACTGTTTTTT. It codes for CASRSTGQLFF.

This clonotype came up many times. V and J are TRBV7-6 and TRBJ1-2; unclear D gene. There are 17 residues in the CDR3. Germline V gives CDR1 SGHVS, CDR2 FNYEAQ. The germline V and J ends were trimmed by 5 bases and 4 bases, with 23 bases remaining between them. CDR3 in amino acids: CASSPLYESRKTYGYTF. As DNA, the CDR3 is TGTGCCAGCAGCCCTTTATATGAATCTCGAAAGACCTATGGCTACACCTTC.

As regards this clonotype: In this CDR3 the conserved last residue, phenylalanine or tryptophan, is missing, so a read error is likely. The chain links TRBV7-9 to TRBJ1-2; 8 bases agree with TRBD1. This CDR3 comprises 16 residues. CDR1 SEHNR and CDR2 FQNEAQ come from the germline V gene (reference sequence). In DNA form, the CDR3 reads TGCGCCAGCAGCCCGAGTTCTGGACAGGGCAGCTATGGCTACACCCTC. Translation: CASSPSSGQGSYGYTL.

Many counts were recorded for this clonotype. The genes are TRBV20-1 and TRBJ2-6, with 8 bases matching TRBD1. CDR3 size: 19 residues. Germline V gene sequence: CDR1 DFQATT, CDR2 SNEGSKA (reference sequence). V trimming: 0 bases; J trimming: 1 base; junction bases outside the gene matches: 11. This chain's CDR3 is CSARDRGDRPSSGANVLTF. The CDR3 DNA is TGCAGTGCTAGAGACAGGGGGGACAGGCCTTCTTCTGGGGCCAACGTCCTGACTTTC.

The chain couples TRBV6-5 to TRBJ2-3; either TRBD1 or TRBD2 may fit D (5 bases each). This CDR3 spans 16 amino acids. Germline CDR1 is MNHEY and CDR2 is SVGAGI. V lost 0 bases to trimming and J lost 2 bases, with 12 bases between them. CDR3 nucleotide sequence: TGTGCCAGCAGTTACTCGACCGGGGACCCCACAGATACGCAGTATTTT. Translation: CASSYSTGDPTDTQYF.

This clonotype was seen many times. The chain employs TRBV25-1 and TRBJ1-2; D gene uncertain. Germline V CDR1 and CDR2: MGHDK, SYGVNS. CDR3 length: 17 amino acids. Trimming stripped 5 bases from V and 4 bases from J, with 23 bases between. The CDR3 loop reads CASSSGAELGKTYGYTF. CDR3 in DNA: TGTGCCAGCAGTTCTGGCGCAGAACTGGGAAAGACCTATGGCTACACCTTC.

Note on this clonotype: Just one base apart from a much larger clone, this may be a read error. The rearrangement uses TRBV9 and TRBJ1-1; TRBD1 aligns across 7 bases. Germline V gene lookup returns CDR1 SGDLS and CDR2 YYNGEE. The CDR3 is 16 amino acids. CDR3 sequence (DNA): TGTGCCCGCAGCGCCGAACACAGGGGCCCGAACACTGAAGCTTTCTTT. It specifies CARSAEHRGPNTEAFF.

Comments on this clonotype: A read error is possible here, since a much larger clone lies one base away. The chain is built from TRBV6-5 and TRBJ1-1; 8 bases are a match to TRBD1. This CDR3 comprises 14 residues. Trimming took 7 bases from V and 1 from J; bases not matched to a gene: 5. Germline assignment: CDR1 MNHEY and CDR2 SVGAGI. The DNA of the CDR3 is TGTGCCAGCAATTTTACAGGGGGGAACACTGAAGCTTTCTTT. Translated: CASNFTGGNTEAFF.

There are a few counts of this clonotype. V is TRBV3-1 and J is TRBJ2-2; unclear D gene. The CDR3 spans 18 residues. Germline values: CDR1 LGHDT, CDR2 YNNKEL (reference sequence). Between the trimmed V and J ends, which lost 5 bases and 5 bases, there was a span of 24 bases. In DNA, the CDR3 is TGTGCCAGCAGCAATGATTATCCCATTTCAGGCTTGACCGGGGAGCTGTTTTTT. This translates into CASSNDYPISGLTGELFF.

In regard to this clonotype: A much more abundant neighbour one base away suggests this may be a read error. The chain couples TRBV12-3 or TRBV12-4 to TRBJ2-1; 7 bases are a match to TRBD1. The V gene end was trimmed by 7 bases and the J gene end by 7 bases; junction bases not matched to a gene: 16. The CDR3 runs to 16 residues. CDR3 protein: CASTLNWARGWNEQFF. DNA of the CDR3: TGTGCCAGCACTCTAAACTGGGCCAGGGGGTGGAATGAGCAGTTCTTC.

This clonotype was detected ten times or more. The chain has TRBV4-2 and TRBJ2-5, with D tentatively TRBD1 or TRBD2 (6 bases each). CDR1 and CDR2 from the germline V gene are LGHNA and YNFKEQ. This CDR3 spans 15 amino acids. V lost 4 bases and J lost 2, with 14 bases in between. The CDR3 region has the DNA TGTGCCAGCAGCCGAGGGGGGAGCCAGCAAGAGACCCAGTACTTC. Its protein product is CASSRGGSQQETQYF.

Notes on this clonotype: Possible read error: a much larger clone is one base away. The CDR3 loop is CARSETVSMRKTYGYTF. As DNA, the CDR3 is TGTGCCAGAAGTGAAACAGTCTCTATGCGAAAGACCTATGGCTACACCTTC. The V and J genes are TRBV6-1 and TRBJ1-2; D not resolved. CDR1 and CDR2 from the germline V gene are MNHNS and SASEGT. CDR3 length: 17 residues.